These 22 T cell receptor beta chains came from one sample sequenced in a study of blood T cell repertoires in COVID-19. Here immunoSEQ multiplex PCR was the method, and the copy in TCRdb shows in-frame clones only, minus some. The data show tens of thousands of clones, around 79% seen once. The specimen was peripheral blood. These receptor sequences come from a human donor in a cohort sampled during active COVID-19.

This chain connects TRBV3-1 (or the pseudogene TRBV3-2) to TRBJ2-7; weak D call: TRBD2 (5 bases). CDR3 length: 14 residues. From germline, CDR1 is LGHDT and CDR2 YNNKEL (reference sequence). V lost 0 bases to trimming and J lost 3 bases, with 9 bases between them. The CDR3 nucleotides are TGTGCCAGCAGCCAAGACCCGGGAAGCTACGAGCAGTACTTC. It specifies CASSQDPGSYEQYF.

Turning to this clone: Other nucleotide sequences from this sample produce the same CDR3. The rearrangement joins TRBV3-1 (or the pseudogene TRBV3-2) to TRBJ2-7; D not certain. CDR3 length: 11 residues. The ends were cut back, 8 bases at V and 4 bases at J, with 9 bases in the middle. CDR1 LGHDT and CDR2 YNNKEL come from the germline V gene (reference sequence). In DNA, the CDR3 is TGTGCCAGCCGCGGTAGTTACGAGCAGTACTTC. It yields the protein CASRGSYEQYF.

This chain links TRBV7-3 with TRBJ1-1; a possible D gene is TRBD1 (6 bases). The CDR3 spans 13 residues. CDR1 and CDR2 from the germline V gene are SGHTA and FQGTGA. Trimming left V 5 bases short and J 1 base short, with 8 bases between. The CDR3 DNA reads TGTGCCAGCAGCCCGGGACAGAACACTGAAGCTTTCTTT. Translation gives CASSPGQNTEAFF. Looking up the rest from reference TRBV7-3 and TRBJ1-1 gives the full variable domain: GAGVSQTPSNKVTEKGKYVELRCDPISGHTALYWYRQSLGQGPEFLIYFQGTGAADDSGLPNDRFFAVRPEGSVSTLKIQRTERGDSAVYLCASSPGQNTEAFFGQGTRLTVV.

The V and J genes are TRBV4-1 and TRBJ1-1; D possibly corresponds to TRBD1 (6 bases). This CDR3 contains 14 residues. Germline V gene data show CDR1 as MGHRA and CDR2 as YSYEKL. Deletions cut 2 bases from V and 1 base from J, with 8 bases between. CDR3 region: CASSQTTGNTEAFF. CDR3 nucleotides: TGCGCCAGCAGCCAAACGACAGGGAACACTGAAGCTTTCTTT.

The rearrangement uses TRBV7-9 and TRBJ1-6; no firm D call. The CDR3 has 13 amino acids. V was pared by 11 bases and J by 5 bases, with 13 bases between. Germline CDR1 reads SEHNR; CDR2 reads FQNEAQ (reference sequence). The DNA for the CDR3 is TGTGCCTCGAAAACGTTAGATAATTCACCCCTCCACTTT. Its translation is CASKTLDNSPLHF.

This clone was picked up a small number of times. DNA for the CDR3: TGTGCCAGTAGTACGTCTCGGGACAGGGGAACACCCCTCCACTTT. This encodes CASSTSRDRGTPLHF. The chain combines TRBV19 with TRBJ1-6; 10 positions agree with TRBD1. The V and J ends lost 4 bases and 11 bases, in that order; junction bases with no gene match: 8. This CDR3 has 15 amino acids. The germline CDR1 and CDR2 sequences are LNHDA and SQIVND (reference sequence).

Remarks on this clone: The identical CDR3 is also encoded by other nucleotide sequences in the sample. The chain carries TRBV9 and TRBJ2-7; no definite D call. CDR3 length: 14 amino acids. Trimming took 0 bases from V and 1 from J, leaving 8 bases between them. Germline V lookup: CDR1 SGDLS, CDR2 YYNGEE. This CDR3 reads CASSVGPSSYEQYF. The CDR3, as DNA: TGTGCCAGCAGCGTAGGGCCGTCGTCCTACGAGCAGTACTTC. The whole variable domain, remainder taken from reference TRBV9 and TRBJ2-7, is DSGVTQTPKHLITATGQRVTLRCSPRSGDLSVYWYQQSLDQGLQFLIQYYNGEERAKGNILERFSAQQFPDLHSELNLSSLELGDSALYFCASSVGPSSYEQYFGPGTRLTVT.

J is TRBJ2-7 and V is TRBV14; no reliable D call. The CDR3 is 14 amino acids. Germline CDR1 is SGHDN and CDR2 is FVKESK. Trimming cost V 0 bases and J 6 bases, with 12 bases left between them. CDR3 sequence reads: CASSQEWNGAEQYF. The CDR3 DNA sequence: TGTGCCAGCAGCCAAGAGTGGAACGGAGCCGAGCAGTACTTC.

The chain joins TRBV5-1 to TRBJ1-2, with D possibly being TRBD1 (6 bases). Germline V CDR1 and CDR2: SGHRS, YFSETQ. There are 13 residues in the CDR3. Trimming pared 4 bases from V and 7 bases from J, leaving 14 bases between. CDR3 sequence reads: CASSTGQRLGYTF. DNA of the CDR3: TGCGCCAGCAGCACCGGACAGAGACTTGGCTACACCTTC.

The DNA of the CDR3 is TGCGCCAGCAGCTTATTAGCCGGGAGCGCCTACGAGCAGTACTTC. Translating gives CASSLLAGSAYEQYF. The gene calls are TRBV5-1 and TRBJ2-7, with a weak D call TRBD2 (6 bases). This CDR3 comprises 15 residues. In germline, CDR1 is SGHRS, CDR2 YFSETQ. V shed 2 bases and J shed 2 bases, with 14 bases lying between them.

The CDR3 here is CASSLDRTYEQYF. The CDR3 DNA reads as TGTGCCAGCAGTCTGGACAGAACCTACGAGCAGTACTTC. J is TRBJ2-7 and V is TRBV6-2 or TRBV6-3, with D possibly TRBD1 on 6 matching bases. The CDR3 spans 13 residues. Per germline, CDR1 MNHEY and CDR2 SVGEGT. Trimming cost V 5 bases and J 2 bases, with 10 bases left between them.

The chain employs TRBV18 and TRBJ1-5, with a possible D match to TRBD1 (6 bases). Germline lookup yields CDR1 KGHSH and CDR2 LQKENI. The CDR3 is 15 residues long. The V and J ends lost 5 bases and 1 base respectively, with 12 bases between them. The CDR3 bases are TGTGCCAGCTCAGCAGGGGCAGTGAGCAATCAGCCCCAGCATTTT. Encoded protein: CASSAGAVSNQPQHF.

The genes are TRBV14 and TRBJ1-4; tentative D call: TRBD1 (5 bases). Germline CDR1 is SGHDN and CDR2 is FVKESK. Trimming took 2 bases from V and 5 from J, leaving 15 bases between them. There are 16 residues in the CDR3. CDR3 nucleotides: TGTGCCAGCAGCCAACAAGGGGCCACTAAAAATGAAAAACTGTTTTTT. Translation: CASSQQGATKNEKLFF.

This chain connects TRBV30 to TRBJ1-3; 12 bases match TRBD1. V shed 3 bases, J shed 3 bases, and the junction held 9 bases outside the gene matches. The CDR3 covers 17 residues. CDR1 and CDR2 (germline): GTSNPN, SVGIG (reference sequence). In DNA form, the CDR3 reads TGTGCCTGGAGACTACCGGGACAGGGGGCAGGTGGAAACACCATATATTTT. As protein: CAWRLPGQGAGGNTIYF. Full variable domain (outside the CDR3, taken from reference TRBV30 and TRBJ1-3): SQTIHQWPATLVQPVGSPLSLECTVEGTSNPNLYWYRQAAGRGLQLLFYSVGIGQISSEVPQNLSASRPQDRQFILSSKKLLLSDSGFYLCAWRLPGQGAGGNTIYFGEGSWLTVV.

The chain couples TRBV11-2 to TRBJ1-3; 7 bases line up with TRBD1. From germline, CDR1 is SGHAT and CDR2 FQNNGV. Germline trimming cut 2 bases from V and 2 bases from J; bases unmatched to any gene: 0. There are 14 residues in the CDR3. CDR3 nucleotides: TGTGCCAGCAGCTTACAGGGGGCTGGAAACACCATATATTTT. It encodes CASSLQGAGNTIYF. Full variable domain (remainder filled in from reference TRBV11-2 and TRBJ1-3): EAGVAQSPRYKIIEKRQSVAFWCNPISGHATLYWYQQILGQGPKLLIQFQNNGVVDDSQLPKDRFSAERLKGVDSTLKIQPAKLEDSAVYLCASSLQGAGNTIYFGEGSWLTVV.

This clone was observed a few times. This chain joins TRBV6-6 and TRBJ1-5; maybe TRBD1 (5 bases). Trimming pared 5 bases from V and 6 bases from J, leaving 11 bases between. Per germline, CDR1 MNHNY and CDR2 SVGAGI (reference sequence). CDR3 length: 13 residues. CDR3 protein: CASSTGEGQPQHF. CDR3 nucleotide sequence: TGTGCCAGCAGTACGGGGGAGGGTCAGCCCCAGCATTTT.

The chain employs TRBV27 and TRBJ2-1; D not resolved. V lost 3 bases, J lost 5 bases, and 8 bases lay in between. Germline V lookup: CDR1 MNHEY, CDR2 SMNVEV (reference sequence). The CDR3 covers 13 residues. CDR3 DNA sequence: TGTGCCAGCAGTTTGGGCCAGCACAATGAGCAGTTCTTC. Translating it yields CASSLGQHNEQFF.

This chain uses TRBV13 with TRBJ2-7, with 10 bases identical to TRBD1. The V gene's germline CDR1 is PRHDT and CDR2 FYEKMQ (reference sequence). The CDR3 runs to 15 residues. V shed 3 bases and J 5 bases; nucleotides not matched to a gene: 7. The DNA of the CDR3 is TGTGCCAGCAGCTTTTCCGGGACAGGGGTCCACGAGCAGTACTTC. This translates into CASSFSGTGVHEQYF.

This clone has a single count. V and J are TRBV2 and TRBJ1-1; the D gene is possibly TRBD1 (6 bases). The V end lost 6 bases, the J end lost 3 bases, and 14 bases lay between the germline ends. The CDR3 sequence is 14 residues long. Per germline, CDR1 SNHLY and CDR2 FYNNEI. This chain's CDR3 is CASSTPGQDTEAFF. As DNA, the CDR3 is TGTGCCAGCAGCACCCCGGGACAAGACACTGAAGCTTTCTTT. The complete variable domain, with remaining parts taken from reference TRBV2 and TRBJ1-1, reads EPEVTQTPSHQVTQMGQEVILRCVPISNHLYFYWYRQILGQKVEFLVSFYNNEISEKSEIFDDQFSVERPDGSNFTLKIRSTKLEDSAMYFCASSTPGQDTEAFFGQGTRLTVV.

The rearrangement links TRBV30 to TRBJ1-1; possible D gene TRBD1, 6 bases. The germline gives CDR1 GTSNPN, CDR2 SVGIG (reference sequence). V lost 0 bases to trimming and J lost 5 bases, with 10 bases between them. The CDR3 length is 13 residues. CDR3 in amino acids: CAWSVYQGTEAFF. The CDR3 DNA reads TGTGCCTGGAGTGTTTATCAGGGGACTGAAGCTTTCTTT. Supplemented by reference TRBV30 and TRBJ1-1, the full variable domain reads SQTIHQWPATLVQPVGSPLSLECTVEGTSNPNLYWYRQAAGRGLQLLFYSVGIGQISSEVPQNLSASRPQDRQFILSSKKLLLSDSGFYLCAWSVYQGTEAFFGQGTRLTVV.

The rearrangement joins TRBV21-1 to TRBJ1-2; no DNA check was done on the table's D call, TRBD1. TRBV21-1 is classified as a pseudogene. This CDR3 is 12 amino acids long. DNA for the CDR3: TGTGCCAGCAGCGACGGGACACACGGCTACACCTTC. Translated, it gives CASSDGTHGYTF.

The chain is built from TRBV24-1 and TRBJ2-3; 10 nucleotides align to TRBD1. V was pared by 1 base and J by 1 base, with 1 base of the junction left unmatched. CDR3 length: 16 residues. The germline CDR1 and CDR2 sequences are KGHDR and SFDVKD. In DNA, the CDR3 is TGTGCCACCAGTGATTTCGGGACAGGGGGCACAGATACGCAGTATTTT. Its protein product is CATSDFGTGGTDTQYF.